The T cell receptor (beta chain) under discussion was sequenced for a study of CD8+CD57+ T cells in acquired aplastic anemia. This CDR3 spans 14 amino acids. V dropped 2 bases and J dropped 5; count of bases not matched to a gene: 2. Germline V lookup: CDR1 SGHTS, CDR2 YDEGEE. In patients chosen for sequencing, flow cytometry had shown CD8+CD57+ cell expansion. CDR3 and TCR beta VDJ profiling relied on genomic DNA as the template. TCRdb ran MiXCR on the reads and lists one entry per CDR3 protein. Counted here are around 200,000 distinct CDR3 sequences, nearly 50% occurring once; the ten biggest clones make up 13%. Ten or more counts support this clonotype.

The sample consisted of sorted CD4+, CD8+, or CD8+CD57+ T cells (not recorded which) from PBMCs. V gene TRBV5-8 combines with J gene TRBJ1-5; 9 positions match TRBD1. The clonotype comes from a human donor with aplastic anemia. The CDR3 sequence is CASSFRTGDQPQHF. CDR3 nucleotide sequence: TGTGCCAGCAGCTTTAGGACAGGGGATCAGCCCCAGCATTTT.